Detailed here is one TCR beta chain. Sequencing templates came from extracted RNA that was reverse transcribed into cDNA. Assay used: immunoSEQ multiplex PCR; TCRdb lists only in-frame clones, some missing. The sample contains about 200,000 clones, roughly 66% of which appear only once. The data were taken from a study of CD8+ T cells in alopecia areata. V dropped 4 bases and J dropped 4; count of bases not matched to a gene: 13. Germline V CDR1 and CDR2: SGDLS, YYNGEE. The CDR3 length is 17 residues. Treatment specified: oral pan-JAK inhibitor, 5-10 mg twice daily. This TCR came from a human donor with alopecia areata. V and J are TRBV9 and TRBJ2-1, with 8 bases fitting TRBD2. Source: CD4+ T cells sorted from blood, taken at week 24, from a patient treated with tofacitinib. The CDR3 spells CASSFSLGAGVYNEQFF. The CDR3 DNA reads TGTGCCAGCAGCTTCTCACTGGGAGCGGGGGTGTACAATGAGCAGTTCTTC.